The clone carrying this T cell receptor (beta chain) was observed a handful of times. Trimming took 8 bases from V and 7 from J; bases not matched to a gene: 8. The CDR3 totals 14 residues. Germline V gene lookup returns CDR1 MNHNY and CDR2 SVGAGI (reference sequence). The source of the sample is a study of tissue T cells after allogeneic stem cell transplantation. Clones were sequenced by immunoSEQ multiplex PCR, and TCRdb holds only the in-frame ones, with some missing. Of roughly 4,300 clones in the sample, 78% are singletons; the top ten hold around 11%. Steroid-refractory graft-versus-host disease after allogeneic hematopoietic cell transplant qualified adults for prospective research-autopsy enrollment. All graft-versus-host disease patients had gastrointestinal involvement and received several lines of directed therapy. GI sites, liver, skin and spleen were taken after median 9.75 post-mortem hours.

The sequence derives from a male patient at least 60 years old with steroid-refractory graft-versus-host disease after an allogeneic stem cell transplant. Some of these T cells may belong to the graft donor. Sample: esophageal tissue, taken at autopsy. The V gene is TRBV6-6, the J gene TRBJ1-6; 7 bases match TRBD1. The CDR3 is CASWQGGRNSPLHF. CDR3 DNA: TGTGCCAGCTGGCAGGGGGGAAGGAATTCACCCCTCCACTTT.